The source of this T cell receptor (beta chain) is a study of T cell responses to AZD1222 COVID-19 vaccine. About the study: Analysis merged second doses at about 4 or about 12 weeks.

As regards this clone: As yet, its antigen is unknown.

The germline V gene has CDR1 LNHNV and CDR2 YYDKDF (reference sequence). This CDR3 region has 16 residues. The ends lost 2 bases at V and 3 bases at J; junction bases unmatched: 3. Study findings and constraints: Baseline serology detected seropositivity in only six or seven AZD1222 recipients. As reported, nearly half of all spike-specific TCRs target variant regions that are unmutated.

The assay was immunoSEQ multiplex PCR, and TCRdb's table has in-frame clones only and misses some. Among approximately 85,000 clones, roughly nine tenths were seen once, and the ten largest hold 6.5% to 7.5%. The source is an adult in good health. The specimen was peripheral blood, collected on day 0 of AZD1222 vaccination. The chain carries TRBV15 and TRBJ2-1; 11 nucleotides match TRBD2. The CDR3 spells CATSRIAGGGYNEQFF. The CDR3 DNA is TGTGCCACCAGCAGAATAGCGGGAGGGGGCTACAATGAGCAGTTCTTC.